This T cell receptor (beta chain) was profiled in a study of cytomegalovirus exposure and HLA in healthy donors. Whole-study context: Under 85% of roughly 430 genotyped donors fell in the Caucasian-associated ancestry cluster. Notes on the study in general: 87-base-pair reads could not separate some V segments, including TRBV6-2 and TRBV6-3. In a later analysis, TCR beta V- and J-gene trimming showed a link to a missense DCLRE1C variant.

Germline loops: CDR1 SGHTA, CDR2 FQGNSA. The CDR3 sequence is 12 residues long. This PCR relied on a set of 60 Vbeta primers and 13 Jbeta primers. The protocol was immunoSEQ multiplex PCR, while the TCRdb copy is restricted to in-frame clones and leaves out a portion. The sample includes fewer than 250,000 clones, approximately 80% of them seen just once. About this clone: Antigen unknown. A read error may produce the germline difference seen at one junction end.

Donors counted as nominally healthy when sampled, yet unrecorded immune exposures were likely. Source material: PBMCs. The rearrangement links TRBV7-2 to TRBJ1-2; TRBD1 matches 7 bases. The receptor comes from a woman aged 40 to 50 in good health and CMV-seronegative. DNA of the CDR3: TGTGCCAGCAGCTCAAGAGGGGGCCGGGGCCACTTC. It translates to CASSSRGGRGHF.